The TCR beta chain under discussion was sequenced for a study of T cell responses to AZD1222 COVID-19 vaccine. Study-level background: Investigators merged groups given second doses at roughly 4 or roughly 12 weeks. Study observations and caveats: Reportedly, nearly half the spike-specific TCRs target unmutated variant regions. Spike-specific TCR repertoires showed rising breadth and depth after two AZD1222 doses. In a largely white British group with more females than males, clonal diversity was possibly underestimated.

As regards this clone: Its target is unknown.

The CDR3 spans 13 residues. CDR1 is SGHVS, CDR2 FNYEAQ, per germline. Trimming left V 5 bases short and J 9 bases short, with 11 bases between. Assay used: immunoSEQ multiplex PCR; TCRdb lists only in-frame clones, some missing. The sample includes under 150,000 clones, roughly 90% of them seen just once. This receptor was obtained from an adult in good health. Sequencing used peripheral blood, obtained on day 0 of AZD1222 vaccination. The gene calls are TRBV7-6 and TRBJ1-6, with D tentatively TRBD1 (5 bases). The CDR3 region has the DNA TGTGCCAGCAGCCCTCGGGACGGTTCACCCCTCCACTTT. It yields the protein CASSPRDGSPLHF. Combining the CDR3 with reference TRBV7-6 and TRBJ1-6 gives the whole variable domain GAGVSQSPRYKVTKRGQDVALRCDPISGHVSLYWYRQALGQGPEFLTYFNYEAQQDKSGLPNDRFSAERPEGSISTLTIQRTEQRDSAMYRCASSPRDGSPLHFGNGTRLTVT.